These 20 T cell receptor beta chains were all obtained from the same sample, sequenced in a study of spatial heterogeneity in lung cancer. TCRdb called the 5' RACE reads again in MiXCR, with one record for every CDR3 protein. The sample consists of about 120,000 distinct CDR3 sequences, 12% of them appearing once. Time point reported: blood at routine non-recurrence follow-up after resection. Researchers sequenced whole RNA taken from tumor, nontumor lung or frozen PBMC without sorting. The material sequenced was PBMCs, taken at follow-up. All receptors derive from a male donor with early-stage non-small cell lung cancer.

The V and J genes are TRBV6-5 and TRBJ2-4; weak D call: TRBD1 (6 bases). CDR3 length equals 16 residues. Germline V gene data show CDR1 as MNHEY and CDR2 as SVGAGI. V gave up 6 bases and J gave up 1 base, with 16 bases separating them. CDR3 in DNA: TGTGCCAGCAGCCCCGGGACAACGAGGGCCAAAAACATTCAGTACTTC. The encoded protein is CASSPGTTRAKNIQYF.

Only a few counts were recorded for this clonotype. The chain links TRBV7-9 to TRBJ2-7, with D tentatively TRBD1 (5 bases). The CDR3 extends over 13 amino acids. V was pared by 1 base and J by 3 bases, with 7 bases between. Germline V lookup: CDR1 SEHNR, CDR2 FQNEAQ (reference sequence). The CDR3 reads CASSLVDNYEQYF. The CDR3, as DNA: TGTGCCAGCAGCTTAGTGGACAACTACGAGCAGTACTTC.

This clonotype was counted only a few times. The rearrangement links TRBV6-2 or TRBV6-3 to TRBJ1-5; 8 positions match TRBD1. The V and J ends lost 0 bases and 3 bases, in that order; junction bases with no gene match: 10. Germline values: CDR1 MNHEY, CDR2 SVGEGT. The CDR3 runs to 18 residues. The CDR3 protein is CASSYSIQVTGVNQPQHF. For the CDR3, the DNA is TGTGCCAGCAGTTACTCGATTCAGGTGACAGGGGTCAATCAGCCCCAGCATTTT.

The V gene is TRBV5-1, the J gene TRBJ1-4; unclear D gene. The CDR3 covers 15 residues. Germline V gene sequence: CDR1 SGHRS, CDR2 YFSETQ. Trimming left V 0 bases short and J 8 bases short, with 14 bases between. CDR3 in amino acids: CASSLGAGLREKLFF. For the CDR3, the DNA is TGCGCCAGCAGCTTGGGGGCTGGGCTCCGAGAAAAACTGTTTTTT.

This clonotype was observed many times. This chain joins TRBV7-2 and TRBJ2-7; TRBD1 matches 7 bases. J lost 0 bases, V lost 0 bases, and 5 bases had no gene match. Germline CDR1 is SGHTA and CDR2 is FQGNSA. CDR3 size: 16 residues. CDR3 in DNA: TGTGCCAGCAGCTTAGCCCGACAGGGACGCTCCTACGAGCAGTACTTC. Protein sequence: CASSLARQGRSYEQYF.

The V gene is TRBV19, the J gene TRBJ2-7; D tentatively fits TRBD1 or TRBD2 (6 bases each). The germline gives CDR1 LNHDA, CDR2 SQIVND (reference sequence). Trimming stripped 3 bases from V and 1 base from J, with 16 bases between. This CDR3 comprises 16 residues. As DNA, the CDR3 is TGTGCCAGTAGTATGAGGGGGGACGCCGGATCCTACGAGCAGTACTTC. Translated, it gives CASSMRGDAGSYEQYF.

The chain recombines TRBV7-8 with TRBJ2-7; no clear D. This CDR3 has 14 amino acids. Germline V gene data show CDR1 as SGHVS and CDR2 as FQNEAQ. The V end lost 3 bases, the J end lost 3 bases, and 12 bases lay between the germline ends. CDR3 sequence: CASSLSGRIYEQYF. DNA of the CDR3: TGTGCCAGCAGCTTGTCCGGACGGATCTACGAGCAGTACTTC.

CDR3 residues: CASSRGDSQNQPQHF. The CDR3 region has the DNA TGTGCCAGCAGCAGAGGGGACAGCCAAAATCAGCCCCAGCATTTT. The rearrangement uses TRBV5-6 and TRBJ1-5; the match to TRBD1 covers 7 bases. The J segment lost 4 bases and the V segment lost 4 bases, leaving 8 bases of the junction unmatched. Germline V CDR1 and CDR2: SGHDT, YYEEEE. The CDR3 is 15 amino acids.

This clonotype was seen more than once but under ten times. CDR3 DNA sequence: TGCAGTGGGAGCGGTCTAGCGGGGGAAGAGACCCAGTACTTC. Translated, it gives CSGSGLAGEETQYF. This chain links TRBV20-1 with TRBJ2-5, with 10 nucleotides matching TRBD2. The CDR3 is 14 residues long. V was clipped by 7 bases and J by 3 bases; unmatched bases: 8. CDR1 and CDR2 from the germline V gene are DFQATT and SNEGSKA (reference sequence).

The chain employs TRBV28 and TRBJ1-2, with 11 bases identical to TRBD1. Trimming took 6 bases from V and 3 from J; bases not matched to a gene: 6. The CDR3 consists of 15 residues. Looked up from germline, CDR1 is MDHEN and CDR2 is SYDVKM. The chain's CDR3 is CASRDRGLRDYGYTF. DNA for the CDR3: TGTGCCAGCAGGGACAGGGGGCTCAGGGACTATGGCTACACCTTC.

This clonotype was found many times. This rearrangement joins TRBV28 to TRBJ1-1; tentative D call: TRBD1 (5 bases). CDR3 length: 16 residues. Germline lookup yields CDR1 MDHEN and CDR2 SYDVKM. The V end lost 4 bases, the J end lost 0 bases, and 15 bases lay between the germline ends. The DNA of the CDR3 is TGTGCCAGCAGTTCTTGGATAAGGGGTATGAACACTGAAGCTTTCTTT. Residues: CASSSWIRGMNTEAFF.

Many counts were recorded for this clonotype. V is TRBV20-1 and J is TRBJ1-5; D is perhaps TRBD1 (5 bases). Germline CDR1 DFQATT, CDR2 SNEGSKA (reference sequence). The CDR3 is made up of 12 amino acids. V lost 1 base and J 7 bases, leaving 8 bases between the germline ends. CDR3 nucleotides: TGCAGTGCTAGAGTAGGGGACCAGCCCCAGCATTTT. Translating it yields CSARVGDQPQHF.

A few counts support this clonotype. The chain has TRBV18 and TRBJ2-6; D not certain. The CDR3 has 15 residues. Germline CDR1 and CDR2: KGHSH and LQKENI. V was cut by 2 bases and J by 5 bases, with 10 bases left in between. DNA of the CDR3: TGTGCCAGCTCACCAGACTTTGTAAGGGCCAACGTCCTGACTTTC. Protein sequence: CASSPDFVRANVLTF.

The chain joins TRBV3-1 to TRBJ2-4; no clear D gene. The CDR3 covers 12 residues. V lost 4 bases, J lost 7 bases, and 8 bases lay in between. Germline-derived CDR1 and CDR2 are LGHDT and YNNKEL (reference sequence). The DNA for the CDR3 is TGTGCCAGCAGCCGATCAAAGAACATTCAGTACTTC. It translates to CASSRSKNIQYF.

This chain connects TRBV24-1 to TRBJ2-2; D is possibly TRBD1 (5 bases). Germline CDR1 and CDR2: KGHDR and SFDVKD. Trimming took 4 bases from V and 4 from J, leaving 15 bases between them. This CDR3 has 16 residues. The CDR3 nucleotides are TGTGCCACCAGTGACCAGGGCATCTCTCTCACCGGGGAGCTGTTTTTT. Translating it yields CATSDQGISLTGELFF.

Only a few counts were recorded for this clonotype. The chain links TRBV2 to TRBJ2-7; D perhaps matches TRBD2 (6 bases). V was clipped by 9 bases and J by 3 bases, with 18 bases between them. This CDR3 spans 14 amino acids. In germline, CDR1 is SNHLY, CDR2 FYNNEI. The CDR3 loop reads CASRRDGGGYEQYF. The DNA for the CDR3 is TGTGCCAGTCGGCGGGACGGGGGAGGCTACGAGCAGTACTTC.

The sample holds many counts of this clonotype. The rearrangement joins TRBV9 to TRBJ2-7; TRBD2 matches 10 bases. The CDR3 is 16 residues long. Germline CDR1 reads SGDLS; CDR2 reads YYNGEE. J gave up 6 bases and V 0 bases, and 9 bases lay outside the gene matches. Here the CDR3 reads CASSVGLAGAAREQYF. CDR3 nucleotide sequence: TGTGCCAGCAGCGTAGGCCTAGCGGGGGCTGCCCGCGAGCAGTACTTC.

This clonotype was observed many times. J is TRBJ2-7 and V is TRBV12-5, with 8 bases matching TRBD1. With V trimmed by 7 bases and J by 2 bases, 4 bases remained unmatched. This CDR3 has 13 amino acids. CDR1 and CDR2 from the germline V gene are LGHNT and FRNRAP. The CDR3 DNA is TGTGCTAGTGCGGGCAGGGGGCCCTACGAGCAGTACTTC. Translation gives CASAGRGPYEQYF.

This clonotype has only a few counts. The gene calls are TRBV30 and TRBJ2-5; TRBD1 might be the D (6 bases). Germline CDR1 and CDR2: GTSNPN and SVGIG (reference sequence). V dropped 7 bases and J dropped 5 bases, with 14 bases sitting between them. The CDR3 extends over 12 amino acids. CDR3 in amino acids: CASAGAKETQYF. The CDR3 nucleotides are TGTGCCTCGGCAGGGGCGAAGGAGACCCAGTACTTC.

V usage is TRBV11-2 and J usage is TRBJ1-2; 8 bases match TRBD1. The CDR3 loop spans 16 amino acids. Trimming at V came to 0 bases and at J to 6 bases, leaving 9 bases not matched to a gene. Germline V gene data show CDR1 as SGHAT and CDR2 as FQNNGV. The CDR3 sequence: CASSLEPGGAVNGYTF. CDR3 nucleotides: TGTGCCAGCAGCTTAGAACCAGGGGGCGCCGTAAATGGCTACACCTTC.